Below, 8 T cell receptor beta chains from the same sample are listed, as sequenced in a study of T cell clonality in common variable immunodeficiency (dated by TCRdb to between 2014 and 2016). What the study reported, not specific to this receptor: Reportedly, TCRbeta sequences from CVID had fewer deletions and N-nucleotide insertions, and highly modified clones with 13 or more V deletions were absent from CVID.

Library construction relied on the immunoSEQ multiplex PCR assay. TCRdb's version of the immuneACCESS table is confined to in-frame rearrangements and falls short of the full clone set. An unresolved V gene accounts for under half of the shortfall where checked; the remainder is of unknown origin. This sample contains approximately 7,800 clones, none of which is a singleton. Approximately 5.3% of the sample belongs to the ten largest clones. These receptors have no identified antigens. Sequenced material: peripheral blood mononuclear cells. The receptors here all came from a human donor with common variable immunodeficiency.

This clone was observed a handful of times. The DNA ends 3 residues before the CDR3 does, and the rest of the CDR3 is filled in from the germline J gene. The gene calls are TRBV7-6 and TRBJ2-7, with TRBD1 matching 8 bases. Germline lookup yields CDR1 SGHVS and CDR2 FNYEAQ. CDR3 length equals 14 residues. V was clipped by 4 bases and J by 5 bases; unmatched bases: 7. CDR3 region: CASSSGQGRDEQYF. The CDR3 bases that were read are TGTGCCAGCAGCTCCGGACAGGGAAGGGACGAG.

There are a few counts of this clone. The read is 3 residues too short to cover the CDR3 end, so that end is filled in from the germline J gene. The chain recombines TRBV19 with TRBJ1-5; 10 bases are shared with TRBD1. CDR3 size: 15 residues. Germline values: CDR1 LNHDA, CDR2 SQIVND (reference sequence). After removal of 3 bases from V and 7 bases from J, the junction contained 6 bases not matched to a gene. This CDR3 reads CASSIWDRGDQPQHF. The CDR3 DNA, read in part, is TGTGCCAGTAGTATTTGGGACAGGGGAGACCAGCCC.

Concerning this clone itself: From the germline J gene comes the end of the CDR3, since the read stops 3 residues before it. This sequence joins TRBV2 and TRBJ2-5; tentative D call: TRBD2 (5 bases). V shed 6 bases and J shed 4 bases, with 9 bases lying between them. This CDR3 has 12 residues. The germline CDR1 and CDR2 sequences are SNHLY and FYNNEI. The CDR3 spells CASRLARETQYF. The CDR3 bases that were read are TGTGCCAGCAGGCTAGCTAGAGAGACC.

CDR3 bases read: TGTGCCAGTAGTATGGGGGGACGTATGAATGAG. Encoded protein: CASSMGGRMNE. The full CDR3 is CASSMGGRMNEQFF. The V gene is TRBV19, the J gene TRBJ2-1; maybe TRBD2 (6 bases). From the germline J gene comes the end of the CDR3, since the read stops 3 residues before it. The germline V gene encodes CDR1 LNHDA and CDR2 SQIVND (reference sequence). V lost 3 bases and J 7 bases, leaving 13 bases between the germline ends. This CDR3 is built from 14 residues.

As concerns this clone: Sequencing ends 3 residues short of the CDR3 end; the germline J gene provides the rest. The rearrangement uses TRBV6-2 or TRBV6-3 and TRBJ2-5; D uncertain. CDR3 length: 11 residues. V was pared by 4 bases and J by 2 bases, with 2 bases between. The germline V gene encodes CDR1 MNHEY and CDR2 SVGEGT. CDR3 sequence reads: CASSSQETQYF. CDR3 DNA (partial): TGTGCCAGCAGTTCTCAAGAGACC.

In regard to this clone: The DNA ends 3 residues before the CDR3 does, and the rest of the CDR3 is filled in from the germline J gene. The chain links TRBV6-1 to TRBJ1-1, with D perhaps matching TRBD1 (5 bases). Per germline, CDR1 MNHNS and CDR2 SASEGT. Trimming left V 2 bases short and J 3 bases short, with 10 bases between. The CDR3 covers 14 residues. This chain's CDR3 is CASSERGRDTEAFF. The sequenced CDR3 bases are TGTGCCAGCAGTGAACGGGGGAGGGACACTGAA.

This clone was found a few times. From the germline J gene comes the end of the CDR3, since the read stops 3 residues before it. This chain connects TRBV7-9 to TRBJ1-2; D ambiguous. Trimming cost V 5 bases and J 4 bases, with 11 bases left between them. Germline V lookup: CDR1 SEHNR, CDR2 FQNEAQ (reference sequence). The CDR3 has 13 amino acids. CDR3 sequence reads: CASSLPSGYGYTF. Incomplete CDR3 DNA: TGTGCCAGCAGCCTTCCGAGCGGCTATGGC.

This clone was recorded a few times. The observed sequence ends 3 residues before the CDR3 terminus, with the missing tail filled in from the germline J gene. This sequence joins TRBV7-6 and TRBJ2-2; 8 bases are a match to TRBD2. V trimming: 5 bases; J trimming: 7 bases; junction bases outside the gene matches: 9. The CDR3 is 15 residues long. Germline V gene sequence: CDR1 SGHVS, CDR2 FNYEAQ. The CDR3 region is CASSPAGLGHGELFF. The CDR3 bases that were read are TGTGCCAGCAGCCCAGCGGGACTAGGTCACGGGGAG.